This T cell receptor beta chain was captured in a study of T cells in localized non-small cell lung cancer. Looked up from germline, CDR1 is SGHRS and CDR2 is YFSETQ. The CDR3 extends over 14 amino acids. The J segment lost 5 bases and the V segment lost 3 bases, leaving 6 bases of the junction unmatched. The repertoire was sequenced with immunoSEQ multiplex PCR; TCRdb's copy has only in-frame clones and lacks some. The table has roughly 40,000 clones, roughly 86% seen once. The V gene is TRBV5-1, the J gene TRBJ2-7, with 9 nucleotides matching TRBD1. The material was peripheral blood, obtained before any cancer treatment. The receptor was isolated from a man aged 18-55 years with stage I lung adenocarcinoma. The CDR3 DNA follows: TGCGCCAGCAGCTACAGGGACAGGGAGGACGAGCAGTACTTC. Protein product: CASSYRDREDEQYF.